This TCR beta chain was retrieved from a study of cytomegalovirus exposure and HLA in healthy donors. Study in general: Of several hundred genotyped donors, roughly 81% grouped in the Caucasian-associated ancestry cluster. General study results and limits: A later analysis appeared to link common viral pathogens to several of the most significant clusters. Cytomegalovirus association was assigned to about 150 TCR beta chains.

Germline values: CDR1 SGDLS, CDR2 YYNGEE. V lost 3 bases to trimming and J lost 2 bases; unmatched junction nucleotides: 5. The CDR3 is 15 residues long. While unrecorded immune exposures were likely, the donors were nominally healthy when sampled. The primer mix had 60 Vbeta and 13 Jbeta primers. Method: immunoSEQ multiplex PCR; TCRdb's copy keeps in-frame clones and lacks some. The specimen's table records around 120,000 clones. As to this clone: Its cognate antigen is unknown. This sample includes further DNA sequences coding for the same CDR3.

This clonotype was sampled from a man aged 45-65 years in good health and CMV-seronegative. This chain connects TRBV9 to TRBJ2-5, with 9 bases identical to TRBD1. Sequenced material: PBMCs. As DNA, the CDR3 is TGTGCCAGCAGCGCCTCTGGACAGGGGCAAGAGACCCAGTACTTC. Its protein is CASSASGQGQETQYF.